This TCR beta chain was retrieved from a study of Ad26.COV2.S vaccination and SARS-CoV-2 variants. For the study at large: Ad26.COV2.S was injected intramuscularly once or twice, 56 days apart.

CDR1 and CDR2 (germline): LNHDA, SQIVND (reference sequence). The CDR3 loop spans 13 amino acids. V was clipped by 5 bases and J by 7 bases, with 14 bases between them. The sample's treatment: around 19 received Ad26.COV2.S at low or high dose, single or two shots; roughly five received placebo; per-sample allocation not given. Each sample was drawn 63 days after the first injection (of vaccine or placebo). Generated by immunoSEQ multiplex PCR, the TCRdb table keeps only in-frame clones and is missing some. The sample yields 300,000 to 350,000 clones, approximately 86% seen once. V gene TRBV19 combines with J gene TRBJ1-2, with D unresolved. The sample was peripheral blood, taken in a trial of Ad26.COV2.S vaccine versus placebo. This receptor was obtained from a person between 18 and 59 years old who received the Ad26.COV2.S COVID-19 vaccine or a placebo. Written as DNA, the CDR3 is TGTGCCAGTAGTCCGGGCGGCTCGCCTGGCTACACCTTC. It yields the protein CASSPGGSPGYTF.